The 18 T cell receptor beta chains below come from one sample, sequenced in a study of long-term antiretroviral therapy in people with HIV. Researchers ran immunoSEQ v3.0 at survey level. Repertoires were generated with immunoSEQ multiplex PCR, while TCRdb's copy carries only in-frame clones and drops some. Of some 12,000 clones listed, approximately 83% are singletons. Sequences were derived from unsorted PBMCs, sampled 3.4 years after starting antiretroviral therapy. These receptors were taken from a man aged 40-49 years with HIV.

This chain connects TRBV30 to TRBJ1-3; a possible D gene is TRBD1 (6 bases). CDR1 GTSNPN and CDR2 SVGIG come from the germline V gene (reference sequence). V gave up 8 bases and J gave up 0 bases, with 20 bases separating them. The CDR3 runs to 16 residues. The CDR3 DNA follows: TGTGCCCGGGGGCCTCCAACAGGAGCCTCTGGAAACACCATATATTTT. This codes for CARGPPTGASGNTIYF.

The chain is built from TRBV9 and TRBJ2-2, with D possibly called TRBD1 or TRBD2 (6 bases each). Germline CDR1 SGDLS, CDR2 YYNGEE. The germline V and J ends were trimmed by 3 bases and 5 bases, with 14 bases remaining between them. The CDR3 runs to 15 residues. The DNA of the CDR3 is TGTGCCAGCAGCGGAGGGGGGACGACAACCGGGGAGCTGTTTTTT. The encoded protein is CASSGGGTTTGELFF.

This clone came up a few times. This chain joins TRBV20-1 and TRBJ1-2; possibly TRBD1 for D (6 bases). The CDR3 consists of 11 residues. Germline CDR1 is DFQATT and CDR2 is SNEGSKA (reference sequence). Written as DNA, the CDR3 is TGCAGCGGGGGCGGCTCCTATGGCTACACCTTC. Translation: CSGGGSYGYTF.

The rearrangement links TRBV19 to TRBJ1-3, with a tentative D call TRBD1 (5 bases). The V gene lost 6 bases and the J gene lost 4 bases, with 16 bases spanning the gap. The CDR3 consists of 15 residues. Germline values: CDR1 LNHDA, CDR2 SQIVND (reference sequence). DNA of the CDR3: TGTGCCAGTAGGAGGGACGGCACGTTCGGAAACACCATATATTTT. Translation: CASRRDGTFGNTIYF.

J is TRBJ1-1 and V is TRBV28; D may be TRBD1 (5 bases). Trimming took off 3 bases at V and 0 bases at J, with 11 bases between the two ends. Germline CDR1 and CDR2: MDHEN and SYDVKM. The CDR3 covers 15 residues. The CDR3 DNA reads TGTGCCAGCAGTTTGTCGGGACCCATGAACACTGAAGCTTTCTTT. As protein: CASSLSGPMNTEAFF. Using reference TRBV28 and TRBJ1-1 for the parts outside the CDR3, the full variable domain is DVKVTQSSRYLVKRTGEKVFLECVQDMDHENMFWYRQDPGLGLRLIYFSYDVKMKEKGDIPEGYSVSREKKERFSLILESASTNQTSMYLCASSLSGPMNTEAFFGQGTRLTVV.

The chain carries TRBV6-5 and TRBJ2-1; 7 bases align to TRBD2. This CDR3 comprises 16 residues. V shed 4 bases, J shed 5 bases, and the junction held 11 bases outside the gene matches. Germline CDR1 reads MNHEY; CDR2 reads SVGAGI. The CDR3 spells CASSSRLAQLNNEQFF. CDR3 bases: TGTGCCAGCAGTTCCCGACTAGCTCAACTCAACAATGAGCAGTTCTTC.

The chain links TRBV5-1 to TRBJ1-1; no firm D call. The germline gives CDR1 SGHRS, CDR2 YFSETQ. Trimming pared 0 bases from V and 4 bases from J, leaving 10 bases between. There are 14 residues in the CDR3. CDR3 in DNA: TGCGCCAGCAGCTTGGCCGGCCAGCTCACTGAAGCTTTCTTT. Translated: CASSLAGQLTEAFF.

This chain links TRBV7-7 with TRBJ2-5; D ambiguous. Germline CDR1 is SSHAT and CDR2 is FNYEAQ (reference sequence). The CDR3 runs to 14 residues. Trimming pared 1 base from V and 0 bases from J, leaving 6 bases between. In DNA form, the CDR3 reads TGTGCCAGCAGCTTAGGAAACTACCAAGAGACCCAGTACTTC. Amino acid sequence: CASSLGNYQETQYF.

V is TRBV9 and J is TRBJ2-2; 7 bases fit TRBD1. The junction had 4 bases not matched to a gene; V was cut back by 7 bases and J by 1 base. CDR1 and CDR2 (germline): SGDLS, YYNGEE. The CDR3 loop spans 14 amino acids. CDR3 protein: CASGRTGNTGELFF. In DNA, the CDR3 is TGTGCCAGCGGAAGGACAGGGAACACCGGGGAGCTGTTTTTT.

The chain joins TRBV19 to TRBJ1-1; no clear D gene. Germline lookup yields CDR1 LNHDA and CDR2 SQIVND (reference sequence). The CDR3 consists of 13 residues. The V end lost 11 bases, the J end lost 1 base, and 14 bases lay between the germline ends. DNA of the CDR3: TGTGCCGCTCAAGACGGAAGGAACACTGAAGCTTTCTTT. This codes for CAAQDGRNTEAFF.

The sample holds a few counts of this clone. Germline and junction disagree at one end, which may indicate a read error. J is TRBJ2-4 and V is TRBV7-7; D gene ambiguous. The CDR3 totals 15 residues. Germline lookup yields CDR1 SSHAT and CDR2 FNYEAQ (reference sequence). DNA of the CDR3: TGTGCTAGCAGCTTTGACGGCTTAGCCAAAAACATTCAGTACTTC. Its protein is CASSFDGLAKNIQYF.

The chain joins TRBV7-2 to TRBJ2-7; weak D call: TRBD1 (5 bases). The germline V gene has CDR1 SGHTA and CDR2 FQGNSA. The CDR3 covers 13 residues. V lost 3 bases and J 3 bases, leaving 9 bases between the germline ends. Written as DNA, the CDR3 is TGTGCCAGCAGCTTCGGACATCACTACGAGCAGTACTTC. It is translated as CASSFGHHYEQYF.

The rearrangement links TRBV2 to TRBJ2-1; D is possibly TRBD1 (5 bases). The CDR3 consists of 16 residues. V was pared by 6 bases and J by 4 bases, with 19 bases between. Germline V gives CDR1 SNHLY, CDR2 FYNNEI. The CDR3 region is CASRMPLGLDYNEQFF. The CDR3 DNA follows: TGTGCCAGCAGGATGCCCCTGGGGCTGGATTACAATGAGCAGTTCTTC.

This clone occurred once. The chain links TRBV6-6 to TRBJ2-1; TRBD1 matches at 8 bases. Germline V lookup: CDR1 MNHNY, CDR2 SVGAGI (reference sequence). The CDR3 consists of 15 residues. V shed 6 bases and J 1 base; nucleotides not matched to a gene: 5. CDR3 region: CASRSRGLSYNEQFF. CDR3 bases: TGTGCCAGCAGGAGCAGGGGGCTTTCCTACAATGAGCAGTTCTTC.

This clone is a singleton in its sample. V is TRBV9 and J is TRBJ2-2; D possibly corresponds to TRBD1 (5 bases). Germline V gene sequence: CDR1 SGDLS, CDR2 YYNGEE. Trimming cost V 4 bases and J 1 base, with 17 bases left between them. CDR3 length equals 17 residues. As DNA, the CDR3 is TGTGCCAGCAGCCCCCCCGGCCAGGGAAGGAACACCGGGGAGCTGTTTTTT. Amino acid sequence: CASSPPGQGRNTGELFF.

The chain recombines TRBV6-5 with TRBJ2-1, with D hard to call. Germline values: CDR1 MNHEY, CDR2 SVGAGI. This CDR3 has 15 amino acids. Trimming removed 6 bases at V and 5 bases at J, with 17 bases between. The CDR3 region has the DNA TGTGCCAGCAGCAGGACCTCCCTAGGGAACAATGAGCAGTTCTTC. Protein product: CASSRTSLGNNEQFF.

The gene calls are TRBV7-6 and TRBJ2-1; D is possibly TRBD2 (6 bases). CDR3 length: 13 residues. V was cut by 3 bases and J by 5 bases, with 8 bases left in between. Germline assignment: CDR1 SGHVS and CDR2 FNYEAQ. As DNA, the CDR3 is TGTGCCAGCAGCTTTACTAGCAACAATGAGCAGTTCTTC. Its protein product is CASSFTSNNEQFF.

J is TRBJ1-5 and V is TRBV18; perhaps TRBD1 as D (6 bases). Germline CDR1 reads KGHSH; CDR2 reads LQKENI. Trimming took off 3 bases at V and 2 bases at J, with 11 bases between the two ends. This CDR3 comprises 15 residues. The CDR3 nucleotides read TGTGCCAGCTCACCCCCAGGGGCGGGCAATCAGCCCCAGCATTTT. Encoded protein: CASSPPGAGNQPQHF.